The source of this T cell receptor beta chain is a study of blood T cells in healthy people across ages. Findings and caveats of the study: Naive CD4+ cell counts and diversity both ran higher in long-lived than in aged donors. Naive T cell percentage showed a strong correlation with the diversity of TCR beta. Diversity figures derived from one million T cells were judged to underestimate the true value.

CDR3 size: 14 residues. CDR1 and CDR2 (germline): LGHDT, YNNKEL (reference sequence). V lost 2 bases and J 8 bases, leaving 15 bases between the germline ends. Turning to this clonotype: Its antigen is not identified.

With a J-beta primer mix and a sample-barcoded 5' primer, a second PCR ran roughly 7 to 11 cycles. TCRdb passed the 5' RACE reads through MiXCR, listing each CDR3 protein once. The table has 600,000 or so distinct CDR3 sequences, 25% to 35% seen once. The sequence came from a woman aged 80 or older in good health. Sequencing used blood. V is TRBV3-1 and J is TRBJ1-2; maybe TRBD1 (5 bases). The CDR3 loop is CASSQSQGMWGYTF. The CDR3, as DNA: TGTGCCAGCAGCCAAAGTCAGGGAATGTGGGGCTACACCTTC.